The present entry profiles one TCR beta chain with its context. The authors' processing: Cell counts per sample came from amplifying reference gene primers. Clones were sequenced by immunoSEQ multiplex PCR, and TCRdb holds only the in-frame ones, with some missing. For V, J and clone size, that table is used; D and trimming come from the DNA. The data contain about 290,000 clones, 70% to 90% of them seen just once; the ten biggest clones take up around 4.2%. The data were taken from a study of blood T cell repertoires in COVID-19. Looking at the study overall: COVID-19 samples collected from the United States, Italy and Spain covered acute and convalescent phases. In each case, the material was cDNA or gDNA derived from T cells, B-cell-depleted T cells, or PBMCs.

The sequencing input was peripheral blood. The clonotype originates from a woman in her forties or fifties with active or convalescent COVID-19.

The CDR3 sequence: CASSNGGVGTNEKLFF. Here the CDR3 DNA reads TGCGCCAGCAGCAACGGGGGAGTCGGAACTAATGAAAAACTGTTTTTT. The genes are TRBV10-2 and TRBJ1-4; TRBD1 might be the D (5 bases). Deletions cut 6 bases from V and 1 base from J, with 15 bases between. The germline V gene encodes CDR1 WSHSY and CDR2 SAAADI. This CDR3 region has 16 residues.